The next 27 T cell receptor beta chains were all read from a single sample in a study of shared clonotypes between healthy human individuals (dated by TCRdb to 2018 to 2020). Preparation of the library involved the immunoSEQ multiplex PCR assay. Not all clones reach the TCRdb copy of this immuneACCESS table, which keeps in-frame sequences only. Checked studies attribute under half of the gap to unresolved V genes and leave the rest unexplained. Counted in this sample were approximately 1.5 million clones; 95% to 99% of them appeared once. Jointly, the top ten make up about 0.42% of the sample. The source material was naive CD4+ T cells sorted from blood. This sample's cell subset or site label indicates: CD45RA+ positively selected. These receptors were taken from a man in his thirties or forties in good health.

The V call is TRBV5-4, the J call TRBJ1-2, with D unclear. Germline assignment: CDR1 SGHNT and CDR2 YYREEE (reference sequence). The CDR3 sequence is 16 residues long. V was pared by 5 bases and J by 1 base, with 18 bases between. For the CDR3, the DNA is TGTGCCAGCAGACCTTCTCAGGACCTCCTTAACTATGGCTACACCTTC. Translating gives CASRPSQDLLNYGYTF.

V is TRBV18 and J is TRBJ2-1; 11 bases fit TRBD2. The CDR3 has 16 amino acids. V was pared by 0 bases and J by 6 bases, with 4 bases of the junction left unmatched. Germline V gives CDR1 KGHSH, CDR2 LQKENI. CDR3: CASSPPLLAGANEQFF. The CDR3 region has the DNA TGTGCCAGCTCACCACCGCTACTAGCGGGAGCCAATGAGCAGTTCTTC.

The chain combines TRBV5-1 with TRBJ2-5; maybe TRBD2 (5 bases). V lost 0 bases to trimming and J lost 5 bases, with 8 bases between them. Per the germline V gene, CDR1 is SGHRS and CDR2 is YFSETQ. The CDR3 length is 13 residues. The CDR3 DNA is TGCGCCAGCAGCTTGGCCACGGGGGAGACCCAGTACTTC. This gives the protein CASSLATGETQYF.

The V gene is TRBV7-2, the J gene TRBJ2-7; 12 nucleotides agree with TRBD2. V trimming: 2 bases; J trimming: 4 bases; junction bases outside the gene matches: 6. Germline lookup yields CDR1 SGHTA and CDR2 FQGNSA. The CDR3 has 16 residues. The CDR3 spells CASSLSASGRGYEQYF. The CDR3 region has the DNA TGTGCCAGCAGCTTATCGGCTAGCGGGAGGGGATACGAGCAGTACTTC. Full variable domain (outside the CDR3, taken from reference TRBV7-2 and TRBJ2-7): GAGVSQSPSNKVTEKGKDVELRCDPISGHTALYWYRQSLGQGLEFLIYFQGNSAPDKSGLPSDRFSAERTGGSVSTLTIQRTQQEDSAVYLCASSLSASGRGYEQYFGPGTRLTVT.

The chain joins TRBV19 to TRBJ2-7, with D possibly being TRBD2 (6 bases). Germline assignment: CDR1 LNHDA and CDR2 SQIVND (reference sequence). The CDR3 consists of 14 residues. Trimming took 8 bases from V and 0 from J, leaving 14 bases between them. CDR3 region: CASSSETSSYEQYF. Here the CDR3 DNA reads TGTGCCAGTTCTAGCGAAACGAGCTCCTACGAGCAGTACTTC.

This chain's CDR3 is CASSLEVGPYEQYF. The CDR3 nucleotides read TGTGCCAGCAGCTTAGAAGTCGGCCCCTACGAGCAGTACTTC. V gene TRBV7-7 combines with J gene TRBJ2-7; D unresolved. The CDR3 length is 14 residues. Per the germline V gene, CDR1 is SSHAT and CDR2 is FNYEAQ (reference sequence). The germline V and J ends were trimmed by 1 base and 2 bases, with 9 bases remaining between them.

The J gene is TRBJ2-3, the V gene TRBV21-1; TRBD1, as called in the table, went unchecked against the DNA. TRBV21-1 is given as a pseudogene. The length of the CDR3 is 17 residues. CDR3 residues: CASSNSGQGGTTDTQYF. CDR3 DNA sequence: TGTGCCAGCAGCAATTCCGGACAGGGAGGCACCACAGATACGCAGTATTTT.

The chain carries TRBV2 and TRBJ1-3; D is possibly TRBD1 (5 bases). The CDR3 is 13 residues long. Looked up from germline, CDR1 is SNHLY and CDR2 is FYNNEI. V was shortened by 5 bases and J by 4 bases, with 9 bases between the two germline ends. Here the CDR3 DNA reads TGTGCCAGCAGTTACAGGTCCGGAAACACCATATATTTT. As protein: CASSYRSGNTIYF.

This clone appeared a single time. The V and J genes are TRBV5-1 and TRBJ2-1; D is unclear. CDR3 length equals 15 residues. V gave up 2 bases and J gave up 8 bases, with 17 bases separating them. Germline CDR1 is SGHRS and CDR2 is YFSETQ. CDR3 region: CASSLPRSRSDEQFF. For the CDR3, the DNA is TGCGCCAGCAGCTTACCAAGATCCCGGTCGGATGAGCAGTTCTTC.

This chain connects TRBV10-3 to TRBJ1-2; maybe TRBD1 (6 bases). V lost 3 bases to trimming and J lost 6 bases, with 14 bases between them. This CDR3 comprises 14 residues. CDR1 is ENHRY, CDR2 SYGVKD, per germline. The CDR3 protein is CAISDKTGSHGYTF. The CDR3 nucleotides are TGTGCCATCAGTGACAAGACAGGTTCCCATGGCTACACCTTC.

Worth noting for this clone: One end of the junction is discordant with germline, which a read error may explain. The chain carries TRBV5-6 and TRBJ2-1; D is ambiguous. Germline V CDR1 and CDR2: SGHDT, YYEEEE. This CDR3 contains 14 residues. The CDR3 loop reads CASNLPLMENEQFF. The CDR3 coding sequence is TGTGCCAGCAACTTGCCTTTGATGGAAAATGAGCAGTTCTTC.

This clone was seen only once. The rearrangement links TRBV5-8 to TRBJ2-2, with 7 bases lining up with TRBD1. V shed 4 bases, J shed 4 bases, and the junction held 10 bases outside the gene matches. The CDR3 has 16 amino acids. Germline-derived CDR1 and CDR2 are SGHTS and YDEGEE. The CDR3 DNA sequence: TGTGCCAGCAGCGTCACAGGGGTGACCATCACCGGGGAGCTGTTTTTT. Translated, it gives CASSVTGVTITGELFF.

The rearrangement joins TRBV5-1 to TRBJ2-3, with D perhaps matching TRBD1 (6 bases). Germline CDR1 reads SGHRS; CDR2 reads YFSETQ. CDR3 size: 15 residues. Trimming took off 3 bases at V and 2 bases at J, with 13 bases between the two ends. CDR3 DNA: TGCGCCAGCAGCTCCCGGGACACGAACACAGATACGCAGTATTTT. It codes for CASSSRDTNTDTQYF. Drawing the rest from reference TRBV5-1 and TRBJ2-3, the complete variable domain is KAGVTQTPRYLIKTRGQQVTLSCSPISGHRSVSWYQQTPGQGLQFLFEYFSETQRNKGNFPGRFSGRQFSNSRSEMNVSTLELGDSALYLCASSSRDTNTDTQYFGPGTRLTVL.

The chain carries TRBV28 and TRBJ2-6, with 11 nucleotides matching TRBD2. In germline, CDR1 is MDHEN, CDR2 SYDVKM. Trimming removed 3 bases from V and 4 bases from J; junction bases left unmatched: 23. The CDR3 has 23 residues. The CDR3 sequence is CASSFLDGRLAGFLSSGANVLTF. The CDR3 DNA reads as TGTGCCAGCAGTTTTCTTGATGGGAGACTAGCGGGATTTCTATCGTCAGGGGCCAACGTCCTGACTTTC.

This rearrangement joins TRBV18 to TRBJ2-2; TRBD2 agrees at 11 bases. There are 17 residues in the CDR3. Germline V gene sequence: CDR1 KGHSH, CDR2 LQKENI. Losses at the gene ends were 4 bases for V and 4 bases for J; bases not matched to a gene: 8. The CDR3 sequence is CASSLPRLAGSTGELFF. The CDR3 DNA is TGTGCCAGCTCACTTCCGAGACTAGCGGGGTCCACCGGGGAGCTGTTTTTT.

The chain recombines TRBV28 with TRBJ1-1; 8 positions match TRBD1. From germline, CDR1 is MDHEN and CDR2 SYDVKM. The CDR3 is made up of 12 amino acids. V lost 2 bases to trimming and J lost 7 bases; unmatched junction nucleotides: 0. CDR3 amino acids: CASSLDRGEAFF. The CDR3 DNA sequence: TGTGCCAGCAGTTTAGACAGGGGTGAAGCTTTCTTT.

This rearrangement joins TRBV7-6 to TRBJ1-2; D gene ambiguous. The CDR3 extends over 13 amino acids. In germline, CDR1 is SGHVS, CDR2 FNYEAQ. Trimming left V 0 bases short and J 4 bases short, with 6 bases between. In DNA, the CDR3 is TGTGCCAGCAGCTTAGCTAATCTCTATGGCTACACCTTC. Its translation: CASSLANLYGYTF.

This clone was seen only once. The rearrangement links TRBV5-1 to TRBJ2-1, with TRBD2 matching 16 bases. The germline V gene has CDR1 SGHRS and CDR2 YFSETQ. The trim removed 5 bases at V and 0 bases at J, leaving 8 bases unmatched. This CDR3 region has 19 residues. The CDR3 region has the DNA TGCGCCAGCAGTGCGGGACTAGCGGGAGGGCCCAGCTCCTACAATGAGCAGTTCTTC. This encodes CASSAGLAGGPSSYNEQFF.

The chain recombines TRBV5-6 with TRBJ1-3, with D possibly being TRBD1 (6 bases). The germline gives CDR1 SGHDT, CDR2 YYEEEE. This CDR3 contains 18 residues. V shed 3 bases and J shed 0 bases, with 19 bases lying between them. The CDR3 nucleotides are TGTGCCAGCAGCTCACAACCAGACAGGTTTCTCTCTGGAAACACCATATATTTT. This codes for CASSSQPDRFLSGNTIYF.

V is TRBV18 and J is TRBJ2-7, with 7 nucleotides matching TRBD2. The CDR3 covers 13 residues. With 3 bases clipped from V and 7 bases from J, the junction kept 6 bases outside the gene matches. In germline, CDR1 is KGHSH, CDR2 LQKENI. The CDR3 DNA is TGTGCCAGCTCACCGGGCCTAGCGGAAGAGCAGTACTTC. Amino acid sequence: CASSPGLAEEQYF.

Written as DNA, the CDR3 is TGTGCCAGCAGCTCCGGGACTAGAGATTACGAGCAGTACTTC. This gives the protein CASSSGTRDYEQYF. V usage is TRBV5-4 and J usage is TRBJ2-7, with 8 bases matching TRBD2. CDR3 length: 14 residues. Germline CDR1 and CDR2: SGHNT and YYREEE (reference sequence). The J segment lost 4 bases and the V segment lost 3 bases, leaving 6 bases of the junction unmatched. The full variable domain, in which reference TRBV5-4 and TRBJ2-7 provide the parts outside the CDR3, is ETGVTQSPTHLIKTRGQQVTLRCSSQSGHNTVSWYQQALGQGPQFIFQYYREEENGRGNFPPRFSGLQFPNYSSELNVNALELDDSALYLCASSSGTRDYEQYFGPGTRLTVT.

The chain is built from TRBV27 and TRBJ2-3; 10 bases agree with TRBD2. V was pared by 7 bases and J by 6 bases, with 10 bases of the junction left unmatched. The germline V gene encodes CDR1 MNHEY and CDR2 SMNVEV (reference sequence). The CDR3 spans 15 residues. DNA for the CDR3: TGTGCCAGCAAAAGGACTAGCGGTGGGGGGGATACGCAGTATTTT. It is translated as CASKRTSGGGDTQYF.

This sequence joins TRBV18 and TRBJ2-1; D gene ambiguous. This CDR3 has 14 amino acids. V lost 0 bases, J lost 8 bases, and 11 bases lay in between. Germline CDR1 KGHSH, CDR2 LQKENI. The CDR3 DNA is TGTGCCAGCTCACCACCGGTGGTTTCCCATGAGCAGTTCTTC. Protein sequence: CASSPPVVSHEQFF.

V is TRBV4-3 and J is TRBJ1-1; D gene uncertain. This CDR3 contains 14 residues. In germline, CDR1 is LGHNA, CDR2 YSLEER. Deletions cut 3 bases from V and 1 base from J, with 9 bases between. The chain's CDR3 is CASSQPPANTEAFF. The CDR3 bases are TGCGCCAGCAGCCAGCCACCAGCGAACACTGAAGCTTTCTTT.

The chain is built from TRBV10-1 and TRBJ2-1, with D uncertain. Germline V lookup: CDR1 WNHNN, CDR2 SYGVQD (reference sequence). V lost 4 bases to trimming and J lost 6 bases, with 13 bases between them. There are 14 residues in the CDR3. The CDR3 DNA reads TGCGCCAGCAGTGTCTCACCGGACCTCAATGAGCAGTTCTTC. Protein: CASSVSPDLNEQFF.

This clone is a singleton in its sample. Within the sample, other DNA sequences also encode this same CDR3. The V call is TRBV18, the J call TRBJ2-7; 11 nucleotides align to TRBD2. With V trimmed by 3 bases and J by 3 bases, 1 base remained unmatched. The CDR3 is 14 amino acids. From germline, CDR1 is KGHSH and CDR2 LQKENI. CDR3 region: CASSPLAGGYEQYF. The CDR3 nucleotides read TGTGCCAGCTCACCCCTAGCGGGAGGCTACGAGCAGTACTTC.

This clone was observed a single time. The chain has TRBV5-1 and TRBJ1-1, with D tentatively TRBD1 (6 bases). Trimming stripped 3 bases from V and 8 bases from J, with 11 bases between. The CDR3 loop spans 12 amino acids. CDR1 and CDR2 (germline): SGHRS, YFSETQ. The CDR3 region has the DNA TGCGCCAGCAGCTCCCCCGGGACAGAAGCTTTCTTT. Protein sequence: CASSSPGTEAFF.